A single sample is the source of the 12 T cell receptor beta chains below, sequenced in a study of T-cell reconstitution after alpha-beta-depleted transplantation in children. Preparing the TCRbeta library involved the use of unique molecular identifiers. Using its own MiXCR run on the PCR reads, TCRdb lists one record per CDR3 protein. The sample records approximately 230,000 distinct CDR3 sequences, about a quarter being singletons. Source: PBMCs, taken before TCRalphabeta/CD19-depleted stem cell transplant. The receptors come from a girl aged 2-10 years with Fanconi anemia, due to receive a stem cell transplant.

The genes are TRBV20-1 and TRBJ2-3, with 10 bases lining up with TRBD2. Germline CDR1 DFQATT, CDR2 SNEGSKA (reference sequence). J was trimmed by 14 bases and V by 4 bases; bases with no gene match: 15. This CDR3 is 14 amino acids long. Here the CDR3 DNA reads TGCAGTGCTACCGTTACTAGTAGCGGGAGGTTAACGTATTTT. Translating it yields CSATVTSSGRLTYF.

This clonotype was detected ten times or more. One end of the junction does not line up with germline, which may come from a read error. This sequence joins TRBV6-1 and TRBJ2-2, with D possibly TRBD1 on 5 matching bases. Germline lookup yields CDR1 MNHNS and CDR2 SASEGT. This CDR3 spans 15 amino acids. The CDR3 bases are TGTGCCAGCAGTATAACAGGTTGGAACTCCGGGGAGCTGTTTTTT. Amino acids: CASSITGWNSGELFF.

This clonotype was counted ten times or more. The genes are TRBV6-5 and TRBJ2-1, with 7 bases fitting TRBD1. This CDR3 is built from 15 residues. The trim removed 5 bases at V and 3 bases at J, leaving 7 bases unmatched. Germline V gives CDR1 MNHEY, CDR2 SVGAGI. CDR3 bases: TGTGCCAGCAGTCTCGAGGGGGCCCGCTACAATGAGCAGTTCTTC. It codes for CASSLEGARYNEQFF.

This clonotype appeared many times. This rearrangement joins TRBV20-1 to TRBJ2-3; 7 bases line up with TRBD2. Unmatched junction bases numbered 4, after V lost 3 bases and J lost 1 base. This CDR3 comprises 14 residues. The germline V gene has CDR1 DFQATT and CDR2 SNEGSKA (reference sequence). For the CDR3, the DNA is TGCAGTGCTAGGGCTACTAGCGGCACAGATACGCAGTATTTT. It encodes CSARATSGTDTQYF.

This clonotype showed up many times. V usage is TRBV29-1 and J usage is TRBJ2-3, with D maybe TRBD2 (5 bases). Germline assignment: CDR1 SQVTM and CDR2 ANQGSEA. V lost 4 bases to trimming and J lost 2 bases, with 13 bases between them. The CDR3 has 14 residues. CDR3 nucleotides: TGCAGCGTTGTTCCTAGCCTTAACACAGATACGCAGTATTTT. As protein: CSVVPSLNTDTQYF.

Ten or more counts support this clonotype. The chain carries TRBV6-5 and TRBJ2-2, with TRBD1 matching over 7 bases. CDR3 length: 15 residues. The V segment lost 1 base and the J segment 5 bases; nucleotides outside the gene matches: 4. Germline V gene sequence: CDR1 MNHEY, CDR2 SVGAGI. CDR3 nucleotides: TGTGCCAGCAGTTACTTTGGCAGGGGGACCGGGGAGCTGTTTTTT. It encodes CASSYFGRGTGELFF.

This clonotype appeared many times. The chain joins TRBV29-1 to TRBJ2-6, with a possible D match to TRBD1 (6 bases). CDR3 size: 14 residues. V was clipped by 6 bases and J by 1 base, with 10 bases between them. From germline, CDR1 is SQVTM and CDR2 ANQGSEA. CDR3 region: CSVRQGSGANVLTF. The CDR3 region has the DNA TGCAGCGTCCGGCAGGGGTCTGGGGCCAACGTCCTGACTTTC.

Ten or more counts support this clonotype. The rearrangement uses TRBV7-9 and TRBJ2-7; tentatively, D is TRBD2 (5 bases). In germline, CDR1 is SEHNR, CDR2 FQNEAQ (reference sequence). Trimming took off 5 bases at V and 5 bases at J, with 16 bases between the two ends. There are 14 residues in the CDR3. The CDR3 nucleotides read TGTGCCAGCAGCCCAAGACTACAACTGCACGAGCAGTACTTC. Translation gives CASSPRLQLHEQYF.

This chain joins TRBV20-1 and TRBJ2-7, with TRBD2 matching 7 bases. V gave up 3 bases and J gave up 4 bases; unmatched junction bases: 15. The CDR3 sequence is 16 residues long. Germline CDR1 DFQATT, CDR2 SNEGSKA (reference sequence). The CDR3 DNA is TGCAGTGCTAGTGGCCTTCTGGGGACTACACTTTACGAGCAGTACTTC. Translation: CSASGLLGTTLYEQYF.

Many counts were recorded for this clonotype. This chain links TRBV20-1 with TRBJ2-1; 8 nucleotides line up with TRBD2. This CDR3 is 15 amino acids long. CDR1 is DFQATT and CDR2 is SNEGSKA in the germline V gene (reference sequence). Trimming at V came to 0 bases and at J to 4 bases, leaving 5 bases not matched to a gene. The CDR3 sequence is CSARDTGGGYNEQFF. In DNA form, the CDR3 reads TGCAGTGCTAGAGATACGGGAGGGGGTTACAATGAGCAGTTCTTC.

This clonotype was found a few times. The rearrangement joins TRBV11-2 to TRBJ2-2; TRBD2 agrees at 11 bases. Trimming at V came to 5 bases and at J to 2 bases, leaving 10 bases not matched to a gene. CDR1 and CDR2 from the germline V gene are SGHAT and FQNNGV. CDR3 length: 18 residues. The CDR3 region is CASSVDRLAGHNTGELFF. The CDR3 DNA sequence: TGTGCCAGCAGCGTGGATCGACTAGCGGGGCATAACACCGGGGAGCTGTTTTTT.

This clonotype was counted at least ten times. This sequence joins TRBV5-1 and TRBJ2-2; D not certain. V lost 0 bases and J lost 5, with 8 bases in between. CDR3 length: 14 amino acids. Germline V gives CDR1 SGHRS, CDR2 YFSETQ. The CDR3 coding sequence is TGCGCCAGCAGCTTGGCCGAGTGGACCGGGGAGCTGTTTTTT. It encodes CASSLAEWTGELFF.